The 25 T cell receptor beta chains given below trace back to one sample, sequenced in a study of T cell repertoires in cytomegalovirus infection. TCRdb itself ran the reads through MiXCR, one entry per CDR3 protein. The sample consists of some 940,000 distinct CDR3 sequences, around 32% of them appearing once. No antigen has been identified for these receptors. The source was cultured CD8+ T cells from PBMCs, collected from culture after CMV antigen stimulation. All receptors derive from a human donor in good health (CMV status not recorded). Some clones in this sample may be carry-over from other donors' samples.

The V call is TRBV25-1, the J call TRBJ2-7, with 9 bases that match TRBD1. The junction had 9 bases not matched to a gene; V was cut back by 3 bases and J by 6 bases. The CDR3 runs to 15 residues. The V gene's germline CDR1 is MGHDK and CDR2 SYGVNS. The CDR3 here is CASSDPGTGLIEQYF. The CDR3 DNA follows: TGTGCCAGCAGTGACCCCGGGACAGGGTTGATCGAGCAGTACTTC.

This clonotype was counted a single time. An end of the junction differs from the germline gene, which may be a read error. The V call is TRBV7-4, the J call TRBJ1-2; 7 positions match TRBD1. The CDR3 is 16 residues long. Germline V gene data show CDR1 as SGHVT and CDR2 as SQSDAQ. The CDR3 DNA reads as TGTGCCAACAGCTTGGGGGAGGGAGGGACAGACTATGGCTACACCTTC. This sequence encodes CANSLGEGGTDYGYTF.

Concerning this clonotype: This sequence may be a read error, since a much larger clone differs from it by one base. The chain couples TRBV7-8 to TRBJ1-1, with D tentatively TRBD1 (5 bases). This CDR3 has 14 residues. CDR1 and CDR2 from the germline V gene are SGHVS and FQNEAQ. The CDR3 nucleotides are TGTGTCAGCAGACCGTGGGACGGGAACATTGAAGCTTTCTTT. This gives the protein CVSRPWDGNIEAFF.

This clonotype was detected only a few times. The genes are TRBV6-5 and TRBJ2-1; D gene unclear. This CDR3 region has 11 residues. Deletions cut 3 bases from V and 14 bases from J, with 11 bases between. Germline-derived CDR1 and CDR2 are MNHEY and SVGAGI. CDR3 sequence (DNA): TGTGCCAGCAGTTATGAGAGTCGAGAGTTCTTC. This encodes CASSYESREFF.

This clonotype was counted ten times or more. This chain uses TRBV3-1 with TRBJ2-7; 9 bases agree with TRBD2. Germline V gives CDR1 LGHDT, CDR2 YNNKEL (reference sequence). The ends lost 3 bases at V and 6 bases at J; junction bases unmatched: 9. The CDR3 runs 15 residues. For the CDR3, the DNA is TGTGCCAGCAGCCAGCTCCCTCTAGCGGGGTTCGAGCAGTACTTC. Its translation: CASSQLPLAGFEQYF.

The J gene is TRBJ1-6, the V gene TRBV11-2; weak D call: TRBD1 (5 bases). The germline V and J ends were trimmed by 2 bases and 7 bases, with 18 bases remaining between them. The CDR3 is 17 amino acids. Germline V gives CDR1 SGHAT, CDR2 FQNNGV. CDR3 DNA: TGTGCCAGCAGCTTATCCCGCATTAAGGGGACCAATTCACCCCTCCACTTT. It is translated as CASSLSRIKGTNSPLHF.

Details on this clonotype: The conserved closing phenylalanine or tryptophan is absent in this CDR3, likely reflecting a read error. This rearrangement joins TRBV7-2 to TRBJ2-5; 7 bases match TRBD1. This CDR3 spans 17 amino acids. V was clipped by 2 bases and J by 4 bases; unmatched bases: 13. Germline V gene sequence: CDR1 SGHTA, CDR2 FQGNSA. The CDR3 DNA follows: TGTGCCAGCAGCTTACTTTTTGACAGGGTCCTCTTAGAGACCCAGTACTCC. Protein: CASSLLFDRVLLETQYS.

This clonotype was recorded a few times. CDR3 in DNA: TGTGCCAGCCGGACCGGTTATCTGAACACTGAAGCTTTCTTT. This gives the protein CASRTGYLNTEAFF. The genes are TRBV27 and TRBJ1-1, with D unclear. The V end was cut by 8 bases, the J end by 0 bases, with 13 bases between. The CDR3 is made up of 14 amino acids. Germline CDR1 MNHEY, CDR2 SMNVEV (reference sequence).

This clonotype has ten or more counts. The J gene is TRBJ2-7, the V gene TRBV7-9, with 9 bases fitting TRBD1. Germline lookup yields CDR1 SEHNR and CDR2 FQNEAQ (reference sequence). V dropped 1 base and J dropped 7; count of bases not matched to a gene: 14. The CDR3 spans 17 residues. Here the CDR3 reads CASSLVEGTGTPLEQYV. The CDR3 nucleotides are TGTGCCAGCAGCTTAGTAGAGGGGACAGGGACCCCCCTTGAGCAGTACGTC.

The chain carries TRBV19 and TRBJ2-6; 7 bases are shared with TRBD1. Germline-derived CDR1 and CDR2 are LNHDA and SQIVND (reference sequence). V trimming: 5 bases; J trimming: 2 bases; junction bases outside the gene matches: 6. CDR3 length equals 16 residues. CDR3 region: CASSPIDRAGANVLTF. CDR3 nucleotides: TGTGCCAGTAGTCCAATAGACAGGGCTGGGGCCAACGTCCTGACTTTC.

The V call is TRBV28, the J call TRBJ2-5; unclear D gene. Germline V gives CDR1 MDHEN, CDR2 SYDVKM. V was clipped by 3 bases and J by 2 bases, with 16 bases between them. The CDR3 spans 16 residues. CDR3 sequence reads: CASSFNILQWQETQYF. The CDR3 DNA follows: TGTGCCAGCAGTTTTAATATACTACAGTGGCAAGAGACCCAGTACTTC.

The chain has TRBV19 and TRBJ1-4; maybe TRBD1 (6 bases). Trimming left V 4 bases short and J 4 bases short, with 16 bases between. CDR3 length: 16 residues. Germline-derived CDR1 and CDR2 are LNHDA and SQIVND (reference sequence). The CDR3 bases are TGTGCCAGTAGTACCTACCCGGACAGCGGTAATGAAAAACTGTTTTTT. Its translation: CASSTYPDSGNEKLFF.

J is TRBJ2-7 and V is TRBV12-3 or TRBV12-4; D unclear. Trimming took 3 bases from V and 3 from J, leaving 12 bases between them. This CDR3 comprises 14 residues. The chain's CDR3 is CASSFWPGSYEQYF. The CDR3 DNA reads TGTGCCAGCAGTTTTTGGCCAGGTAGCTACGAGCAGTACTTC.

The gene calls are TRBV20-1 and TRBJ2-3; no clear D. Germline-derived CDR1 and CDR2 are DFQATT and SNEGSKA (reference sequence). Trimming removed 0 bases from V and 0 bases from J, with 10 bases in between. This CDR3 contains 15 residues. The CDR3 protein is CSARDPASSTDTQYF. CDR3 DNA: TGCAGTGCTAGAGATCCCGCTTCTAGCACAGATACGCAGTATTTT.

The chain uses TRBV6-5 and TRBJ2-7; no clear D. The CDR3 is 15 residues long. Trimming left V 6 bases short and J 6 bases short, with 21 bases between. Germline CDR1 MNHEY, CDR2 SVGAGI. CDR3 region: CASRRKLTPPFEQYV. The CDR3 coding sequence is TGTGCCAGCAGAAGGAAGCTGACGCCTCCATTCGAGCAGTACGTC.

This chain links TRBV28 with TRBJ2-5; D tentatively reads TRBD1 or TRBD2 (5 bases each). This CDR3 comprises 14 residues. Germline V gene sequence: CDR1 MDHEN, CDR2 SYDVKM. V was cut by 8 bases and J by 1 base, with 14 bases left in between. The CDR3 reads CASGLGESQETQYF. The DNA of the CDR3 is TGTGCCAGCGGCCTAGGGGAGTCCCAAGAGACCCAGTACTTC.

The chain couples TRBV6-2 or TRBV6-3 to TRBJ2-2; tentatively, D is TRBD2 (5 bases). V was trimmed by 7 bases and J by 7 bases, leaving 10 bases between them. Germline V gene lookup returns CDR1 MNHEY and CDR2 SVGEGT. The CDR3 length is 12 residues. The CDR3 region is CASMDSRGELFF. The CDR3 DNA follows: TGTGCCAGCATGGACTCCCGCGGGGAGCTGTTTTTT.

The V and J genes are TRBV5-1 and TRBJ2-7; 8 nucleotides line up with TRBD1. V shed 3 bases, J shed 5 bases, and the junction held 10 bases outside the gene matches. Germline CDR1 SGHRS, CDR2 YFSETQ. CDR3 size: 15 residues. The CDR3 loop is CASSYGQGGANEQYF. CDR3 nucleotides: TGCGCCAGCAGCTACGGACAGGGTGGGGCCAACGAGCAGTACTTC.

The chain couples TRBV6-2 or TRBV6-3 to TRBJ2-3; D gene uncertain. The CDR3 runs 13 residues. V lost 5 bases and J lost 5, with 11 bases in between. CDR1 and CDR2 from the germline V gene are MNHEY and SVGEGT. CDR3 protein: CASSAFKVDTQYF. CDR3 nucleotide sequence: TGTGCCAGCAGTGCTTTCAAGGTAGATACGCAGTATTTT.

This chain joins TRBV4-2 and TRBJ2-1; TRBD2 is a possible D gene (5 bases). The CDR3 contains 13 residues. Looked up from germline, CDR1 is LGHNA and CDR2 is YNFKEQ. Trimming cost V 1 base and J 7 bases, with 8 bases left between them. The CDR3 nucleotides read TGTGCCAGCAGCCAAGGAAGGGAGAATGAGCAGTTCTTC. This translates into CASSQGRENEQFF.

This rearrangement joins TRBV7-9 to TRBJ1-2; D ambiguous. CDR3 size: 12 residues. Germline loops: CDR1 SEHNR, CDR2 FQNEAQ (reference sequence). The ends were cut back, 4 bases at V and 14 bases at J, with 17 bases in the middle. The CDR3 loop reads CASSSSTAVDTF. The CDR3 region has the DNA TGTGCCAGCAGCTCCTCGACCGCCGTAGATACCTTC.

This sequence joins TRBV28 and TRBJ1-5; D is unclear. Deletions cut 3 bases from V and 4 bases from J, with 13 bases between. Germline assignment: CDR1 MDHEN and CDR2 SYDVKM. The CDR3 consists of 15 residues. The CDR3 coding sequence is TGTGCCAGCAGTTTGGTGGGCGGACTGAATCAGCCCCAGCATTTT. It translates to CASSLVGGLNQPQHF. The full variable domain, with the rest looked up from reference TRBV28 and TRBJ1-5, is DVKVTQSSRYLVKRTGEKVFLECVQDMDHENMFWYRQDPGLGLRLIYFSYDVKMKEKGDIPEGYSVSREKKERFSLILESASTNQTSMYLCASSLVGGLNQPQHFGDGTRLSIL.

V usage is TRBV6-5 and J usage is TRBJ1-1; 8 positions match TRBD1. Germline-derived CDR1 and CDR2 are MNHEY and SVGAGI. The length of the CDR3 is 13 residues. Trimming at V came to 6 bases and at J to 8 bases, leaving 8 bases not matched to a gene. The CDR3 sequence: CASRIYRDREAFF. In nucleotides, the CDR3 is TGTGCCAGCAGAATCTACCGGGACAGGGAAGCTTTCTTT.

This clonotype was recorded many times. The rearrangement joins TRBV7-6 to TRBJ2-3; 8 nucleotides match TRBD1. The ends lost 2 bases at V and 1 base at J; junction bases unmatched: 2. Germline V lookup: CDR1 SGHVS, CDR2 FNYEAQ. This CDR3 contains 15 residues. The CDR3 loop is CASSLKDRGTDTQYF. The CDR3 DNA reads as TGTGCCAGCAGCTTAAAGGACAGGGGCACAGATACGCAGTATTTT.

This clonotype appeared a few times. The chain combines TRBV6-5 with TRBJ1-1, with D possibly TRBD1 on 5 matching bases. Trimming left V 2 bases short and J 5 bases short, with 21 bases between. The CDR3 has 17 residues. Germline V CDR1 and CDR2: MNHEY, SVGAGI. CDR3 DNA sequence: TGTGCCAGCAGTTACGCCTCGGCTGGAGGGGAGGGGACTGAAGCTTTCTTT. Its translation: CASSYASAGGEGTEAFF.